This T cell receptor beta chain was recovered during a study of T cells after yellow fever vaccination. CDR1 SGHDT and CDR2 YYEEEE come from the germline V gene. CDR3 length: 14 amino acids. The V end lost 3 bases, the J end lost 0 bases, and 7 bases lay between the germline ends. 5'RACE template switching added a universal primer site and UMIs to TCR cDNA. TCRdb redid the calling of the 5' RACE reads with MiXCR, one entry per CDR3 protein. Of under 250,000 distinct CDR3 sequences in the sample, less than 8.5% are singletons; the top ten hold approximately 0.87%. This clonotype appeared a few times. As yet, its antigen is unknown. Study-level points and caveats: Booster samples showed a return of most primary-vaccination clones (around 96% CD4, about 88% CD8). Peak timing came faster in the weaker secondary response, day 5 versus 15. Although most clonotypes did not, a small share appeared in both CD4 and CD8 compartments.

The clonotype originates from a young man who received the YFV17D yellow fever vaccine. The chain couples TRBV5-6 to TRBJ2-4, with D hard to call. The sample was CD4+ T cells sorted from PBMCs, taken 15 days after the yellow fever booster vaccination. The chain's CDR3 is CASSSILAKNIQYF. The CDR3 coding sequence is TGTGCCAGCAGCTCTATACTAGCCAAAAACATTCAGTACTTC.